This TCR beta chain is drawn from a study of blood T cell repertoires in COVID-19. Study overall: The United States, Italy and Spain were the sources of the acute and convalescent COVID-19 samples. T cells, B-cell-depleted T cells, or PBMCs provided the cDNA or gDNA that served as material.

Under the authors' procedure: Scientists estimated how many nucleated cells there were by amplifying reference gene primers. The data were produced by immunoSEQ multiplex PCR, yet TCRdb's version contains in-frame clones alone and is incomplete. V and J calls and clone size are as listed in that table; D and trimming were resolved from the DNA. The sample consists of about 89,000 clones, roughly 96% of them appearing once. From germline, CDR1 is MNHEY and CDR2 SMNVEV (reference sequence). V shed 6 bases, J shed 5 bases, and the junction held 9 bases outside the gene matches. The CDR3 totals 16 residues.

The clonotype was recovered from a human donor with active COVID-19. The donor label of this sample is uncertain. The sequenced material came from peripheral blood. The gene calls are TRBV27 and TRBJ2-3; 12 nucleotides line up with TRBD2. CDR3 in amino acids: CASRQRLAGGRDTQYF. CDR3 DNA: TGTGCCAGCAGACAGAGGCTAGCGGGGGGGCGAGATACGCAGTATTTT.